Listed below are T cell receptor beta chains from one sample, sequenced in a study of blood T cell repertoires in COVID-19. TCRdb's copy holds only in-frame clones and misses some; the assay was immunoSEQ multiplex PCR. The data hold hundreds of thousands of clones, with approximately 90% observed a single time. Sequenced input: peripheral blood. The receptors were sampled from a woman aged 55-70 years with acute or convalescent COVID-19. Each CDR3 is given with its conserved first and last residue. The order of the fields is V gene, clone size, J gene, D gene, CDR3 DNA, CDR3 protein. The D gene is left open where the match is weak. A row's size may be missing; if present it is once, few, many or a size class.

v_gene: TRBV18; abundance: .; j_gene: TRBJ2-5; d_gene: TRBD1; CDR3nt: TGTGCCAGCTCACCGGGCAGGGGGCGTCAAGAGACCCAGTACTTC; CDR3aa: CASSPGRGRQETQYF
v_gene: TRBV7-3; abundance: .; j_gene: TRBJ1-1; d_gene: .; CDR3nt: TGTGCCAGCAGCTTAGGACAGTTCACTGAAGCTTTCTTT; CDR3aa: CASSLGQFTEAFF
v_gene: TRBV2; abundance: .; j_gene: TRBJ2-2; d_gene: TRBD1; CDR3nt: TGTGCCAGCAGTCGGACAGGTTCGAACACCGGGGAGCTGTTTTTT; CDR3aa: CASSRTGSNTGELFF
v_gene: TRBV7-2; abundance: few; j_gene: TRBJ2-5; d_gene: TRBD2; CDR3nt: TGTGCCAGCAGCTTAGGACTAGCGGGCCTGCAAGAGACCCAGTACTTC; CDR3aa: CASSLGLAGLQETQYF
v_gene: TRBV28; abundance: .; j_gene: TRBJ1-4; d_gene: .; CDR3nt: TGTGCCAGCAGTCCCCCGAGGGGGACAACTAATGAAAAACTGTTTTTT; CDR3aa: CASSPPRGTTNEKLFF
v_gene: TRBV4-2; abundance: .; j_gene: TRBJ1-5; d_gene: .; CDR3nt: TGTGCCAGCAGCCCTAGACAGTTAAATCAGCCCCAGCATTTT; CDR3aa: CASSPRQLNQPQHF
v_gene: TRBV19; abundance: .; j_gene: TRBJ2-3; d_gene: .; CDR3nt: TGTGCCAGTAGTATACGGGACACAGATACGCAGTATTTT; CDR3aa: CASSIRDTDTQYF
v_gene: TRBV5-6; abundance: .; j_gene: TRBJ1-2; d_gene: TRBD1; CDR3nt: TGTGCCAGCAGCGCTACCGGGACAGGGACGGGCTACACCTTC; CDR3aa: CASSATGTGTGYTF
v_gene: TRBV10-3; abundance: .; j_gene: TRBJ1-4; d_gene: TRBD1; CDR3nt: TGTGCCATCAGTGATCGGACAGGGGGTCTCGCAACTAATGAAAAACTGTTTTTT; CDR3aa: CAISDRTGGLATNEKLFF
v_gene: TRBV7-9; abundance: .; j_gene: TRBJ2-7; d_gene: TRBD2; CDR3nt: TGTGCCAGCAGCTTAACGGGAGGCACCTACGAGCAGTACTTC; CDR3aa: CASSLTGGTYEQYF
v_gene: TRBV2; abundance: .; j_gene: TRBJ1-2; d_gene: .; CDR3nt: TGTGCCAGCAGTGAAGTTACGGGCTTTGACAGACACCTCTATGGCTACACCTTC; CDR3aa: CASSEVTGFDRHLYGYTF
v_gene: TRBV28; abundance: .; j_gene: TRBJ2-7; d_gene: TRBD2; CDR3nt: TGTGCCAGCAGGACTAGCGGGGGCCCCTACGAGCAGTACTTC; CDR3aa: CASRTSGGPYEQYF
v_gene: TRBV19; abundance: once; j_gene: TRBJ1-1; d_gene: TRBD1; CDR3nt: TGTGCCAGTACCCTGACAGGGCTGAACACTGAAGCTTTCTTT; CDR3aa: CASTLTGLNTEAFF
v_gene: TRBV7-2; abundance: .; j_gene: TRBJ2-2; d_gene: TRBD1; CDR3nt: TGTGCCAGCAGCGCAGAAGGGGGCGCAGGAATCACCGGGGAGCTGTTTTTT; CDR3aa: CASSAEGGAGITGELFF
v_gene: TRBV15; abundance: .; j_gene: TRBJ2-3; d_gene: .; CDR3nt: TGTGCCACCAGCAGAGTCCAAGGGGTTGATAGCACAGATACGCAGTATTTT; CDR3aa: CATSRVQGVDSTDTQYF
v_gene: TRBV11-2; abundance: .; j_gene: TRBJ1-5; d_gene: TRBD1; CDR3nt: TGTGCCAGCAAGGGGCAGGGGGCGCGTAATCAGCCCCAGCATTTT; CDR3aa: CASKGQGARNQPQHF
v_gene: TRBV7-3; abundance: .; j_gene: TRBJ1-6; d_gene: .; CDR3nt: TGTGCCAGCAGCTTCTTCGGCAGGGGCGATTCACCCCTCCACTTT; CDR3aa: CASSFFGRGDSPLHF
v_gene: TRBV2; abundance: .; j_gene: TRBJ2-7; d_gene: .; CDR3nt: TGTGCCAGCAACCCCTTGGACAGCTCCTACGAGCAGTACTTC; CDR3aa: CASNPLDSSYEQYF
v_gene: TRBV6-5; abundance: once; j_gene: TRBJ1-2; d_gene: TRBD1; CDR3nt: TGTGCCACCTGGGGTGGGGACAGGTTCTATGGCTACACCTTC; CDR3aa: CATWGGDRFYGYTF
v_gene: TRBV28; abundance: once; j_gene: TRBJ1-2; d_gene: .; CDR3nt: TGTGCCAGCAGTGGAGTCTCTTTTGGCTACACCTTC; CDR3aa: CASSGVSFGYTF
v_gene: TRBV24-1; abundance: .; j_gene: TRBJ1-2; d_gene: TRBD1; CDR3nt: TGTGCCACCAGTGACCGACAGGGGGACACAAACTATGGCTACACCTTC; CDR3aa: CATSDRQGDTNYGYTF
v_gene: TRBV7-6; abundance: once; j_gene: TRBJ2-7; d_gene: TRBD1; CDR3nt: TGTGCCAGCAGCTTTGCCGGGACAGGGCTCGGATACGAGCAGTACTTC; CDR3aa: CASSFAGTGLGYEQYF
v_gene: TRBV7-7; abundance: .; j_gene: TRBJ2-1; d_gene: TRBD2; CDR3nt: TGTGCCAGCAGCCCCCTTGCGGGGGGATATGAGCAGTTCTTC; CDR3aa: CASSPLAGGYEQFF
v_gene: TRBV14; abundance: few; j_gene: TRBJ2-1; d_gene: TRBD2; CDR3nt: TGTGCCAGCAGCCAAGGACTAGCGGGCCAGCAGTTCTTC; CDR3aa: CASSQGLAGQQFF
v_gene: TRBV7-2; abundance: .; j_gene: TRBJ2-1; d_gene: .; CDR3nt: TGTGCCAGCAGCTTATACAACAATGAGCAGTTCTTC; CDR3aa: CASSLYNNEQFF
v_gene: TRBV7-9; abundance: .; j_gene: TRBJ1-2; d_gene: TRBD1; CDR3nt: TGTGCCAGCAGCTTAGCCCACGGGACAGGCACTAACTATGGCTACACCTTC; CDR3aa: CASSLAHGTGTNYGYTF
v_gene: TRBV2; abundance: once; j_gene: TRBJ1-1; d_gene: TRBD1; CDR3nt: TGTGCCAGCAAGAGACAGGGCTGGACTGAAGCTTTCTTT; CDR3aa: CASKRQGWTEAFF
v_gene: TRBV7-6; abundance: .; j_gene: TRBJ2-2; d_gene: TRBD1; CDR3nt: TGTGCCAGCAGACAACCGGGACAGGGGGCCCCGAACACCGGGGAGCTGTTTTTT; CDR3aa: CASRQPGQGAPNTGELFF
v_gene: TRBV28; abundance: .; j_gene: TRBJ2-7; d_gene: .; CDR3nt: TGTGCCAGCAGCCCCCCGGACTGGGCCTACGAGCAGTACTTC; CDR3aa: CASSPPDWAYEQYF
v_gene: TRBV9; abundance: .; j_gene: TRBJ1-2; d_gene: .; CDR3nt: TGTGCCAGCAGCCCTACGACAGGACTTAGCTATGGCTACACCTTC; CDR3aa: CASSPTTGLSYGYTF
v_gene: TRBV28; abundance: .; j_gene: TRBJ1-5; d_gene: .; CDR3nt: TGTGCCAGCAGTTTATTCGGCAGGGCTAGCAATCAGCCCCAGCATTTT; CDR3aa: CASSLFGRASNQPQHF
v_gene: TRBV13; abundance: .; j_gene: TRBJ2-7; d_gene: .; CDR3nt: TGTGCCAGCAGCTTCCCCGGCAGCGCCACATCCTACGAGCAGTACTTC; CDR3aa: CASSFPGSATSYEQYF
v_gene: TRBV5-1; abundance: .; j_gene: TRBJ2-2; d_gene: .; CDR3nt: TGCGCCAGCAGCTTGGACAGGAACACCGGGGAGCTGTTTTTT; CDR3aa: CASSLDRNTGELFF
v_gene: TRBV6-5; abundance: .; j_gene: TRBJ1-1; d_gene: .; CDR3nt: TGTGCCAGCAGTACGACAGTGAACACTGAAGCTTTCTTT; CDR3aa: CASSTTVNTEAFF
v_gene: TRBV4-2; abundance: .; j_gene: TRBJ2-5; d_gene: TRBD2; CDR3nt: TGTGCCAGCAGCCAATATCAGCGGGGGGACGGGACCCAAGAGACCCAGTACTTC; CDR3aa: CASSQYQRGDGTQETQYF
v_gene: TRBV5-1; abundance: once; j_gene: TRBJ1-2; d_gene: TRBD1; CDR3nt: TGCGCCAGCAGCCTGACAGGGACGGGCTATGGCTACACCTTC; CDR3aa: CASSLTGTGYGYTF
v_gene: TRBV12-3/TRBV12-4; abundance: .; j_gene: TRBJ2-2; d_gene: .; CDR3nt: TGTGCCAGCATAGAGGGAACCGGGGAGCTGTTTTTT; CDR3aa: CASIEGTGELFF
v_gene: TRBV28; abundance: once; j_gene: TRBJ2-2; d_gene: .; CDR3nt: TGTGCCAGCAGTGTCCCCGGGACAGGGCCGGGAGGGGGATTCGGGGAGCTGTTTTTT; CDR3aa: CASSVPGTGPGGGFGELFF
v_gene: TRBV6-1; abundance: .; j_gene: TRBJ2-7; d_gene: .; CDR3nt: TGTGCCAGCAGTGAAGCTCAATACGAGCAGTACTTC; CDR3aa: CASSEAQYEQYF
v_gene: TRBV27; abundance: .; j_gene: TRBJ2-5; d_gene: TRBD2; CDR3nt: TGTGCCAGCAGTTCTATAATGCGGGAGCCTCGAGAGACCCAGTACTTC; CDR3aa: CASSSIMREPRETQYF